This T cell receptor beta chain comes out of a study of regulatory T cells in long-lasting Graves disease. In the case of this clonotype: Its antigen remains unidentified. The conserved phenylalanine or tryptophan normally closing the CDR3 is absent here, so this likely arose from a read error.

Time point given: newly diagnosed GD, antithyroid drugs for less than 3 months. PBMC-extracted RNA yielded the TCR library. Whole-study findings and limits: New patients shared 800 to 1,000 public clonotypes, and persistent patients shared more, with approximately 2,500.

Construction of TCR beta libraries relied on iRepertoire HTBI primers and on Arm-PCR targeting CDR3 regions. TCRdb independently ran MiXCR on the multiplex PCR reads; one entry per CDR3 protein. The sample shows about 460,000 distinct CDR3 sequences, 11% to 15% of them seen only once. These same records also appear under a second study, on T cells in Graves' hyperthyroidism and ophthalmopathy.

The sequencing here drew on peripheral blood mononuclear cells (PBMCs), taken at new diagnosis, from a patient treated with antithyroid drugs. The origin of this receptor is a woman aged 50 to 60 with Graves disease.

In DNA, the CDR3 is TGCAGCGTTTTCCGGGACAGGGGCTCGGAGCAGTACTCC. This encodes CSVFRDRGSEQYS. The gene calls are TRBV29-1 and TRBJ2-7, with 10 positions matching TRBD1. With V trimmed by 5 bases and J by 7 bases, 8 bases remained unmatched. Per germline, CDR1 SQVTM and CDR2 ANQGSEA. There are 13 residues in the CDR3.